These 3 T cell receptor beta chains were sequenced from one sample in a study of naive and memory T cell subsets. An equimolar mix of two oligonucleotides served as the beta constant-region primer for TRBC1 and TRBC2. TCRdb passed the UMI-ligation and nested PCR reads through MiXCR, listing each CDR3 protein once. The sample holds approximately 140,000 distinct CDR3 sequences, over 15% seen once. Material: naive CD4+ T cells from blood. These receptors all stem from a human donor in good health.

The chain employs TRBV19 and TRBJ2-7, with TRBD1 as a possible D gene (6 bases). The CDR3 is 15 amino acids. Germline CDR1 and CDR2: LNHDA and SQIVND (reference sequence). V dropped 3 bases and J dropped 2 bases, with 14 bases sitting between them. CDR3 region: CASSMPGTPTYEQYF. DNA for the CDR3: TGTGCCAGTAGTATGCCCGGGACACCCACCTACGAGCAGTACTTC.

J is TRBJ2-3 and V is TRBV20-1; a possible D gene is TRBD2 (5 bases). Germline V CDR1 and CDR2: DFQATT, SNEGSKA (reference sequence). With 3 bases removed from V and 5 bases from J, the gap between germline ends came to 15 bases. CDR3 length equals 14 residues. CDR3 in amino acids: CSASARVSGDTQYF. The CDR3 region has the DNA TGCAGTGCTAGTGCGCGGGTCAGTGGAGATACGCAGTATTTT.

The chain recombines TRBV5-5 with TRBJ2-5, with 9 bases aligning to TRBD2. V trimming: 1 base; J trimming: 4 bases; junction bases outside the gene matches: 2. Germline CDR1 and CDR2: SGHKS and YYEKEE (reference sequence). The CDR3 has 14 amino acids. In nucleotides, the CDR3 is TGTGCCAGCAGCTTGTCTAGCGGGATAGAGACCCAGTACTTC. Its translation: CASSLSSGIETQYF.